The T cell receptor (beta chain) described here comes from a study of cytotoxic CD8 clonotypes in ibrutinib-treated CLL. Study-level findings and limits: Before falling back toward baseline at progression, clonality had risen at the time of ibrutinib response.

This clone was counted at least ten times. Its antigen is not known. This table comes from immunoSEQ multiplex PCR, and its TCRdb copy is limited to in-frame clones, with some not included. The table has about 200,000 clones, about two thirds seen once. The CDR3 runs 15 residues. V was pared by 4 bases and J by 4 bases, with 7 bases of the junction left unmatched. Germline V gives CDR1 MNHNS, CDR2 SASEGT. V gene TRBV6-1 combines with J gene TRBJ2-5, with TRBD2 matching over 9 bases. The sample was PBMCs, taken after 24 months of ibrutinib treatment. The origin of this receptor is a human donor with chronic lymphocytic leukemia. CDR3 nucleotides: TGTGCCAGCAGTGTGGTAGCGGGAGAAGGAGAGACCCAGTACTTC. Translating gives CASSVVAGEGETQYF.